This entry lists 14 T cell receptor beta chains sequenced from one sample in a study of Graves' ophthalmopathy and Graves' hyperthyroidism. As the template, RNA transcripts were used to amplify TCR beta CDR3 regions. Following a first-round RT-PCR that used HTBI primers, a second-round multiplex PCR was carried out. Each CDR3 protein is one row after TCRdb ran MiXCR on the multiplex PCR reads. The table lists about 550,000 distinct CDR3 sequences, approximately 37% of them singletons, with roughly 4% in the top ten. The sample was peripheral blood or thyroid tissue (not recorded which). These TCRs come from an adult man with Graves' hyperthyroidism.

The CDR3 DNA sequence: TGTGCCAGCAGAGGGACAGGGGTCGAGACCCAGTACTTC. As protein: CASRGTGVETQYF. The V gene is TRBV12-3 or TRBV12-4, the J gene TRBJ2-5; 10 bases are shared with TRBD1. This CDR3 comprises 13 residues. V shed 6 bases and J 5 bases; nucleotides not matched to a gene: 3.

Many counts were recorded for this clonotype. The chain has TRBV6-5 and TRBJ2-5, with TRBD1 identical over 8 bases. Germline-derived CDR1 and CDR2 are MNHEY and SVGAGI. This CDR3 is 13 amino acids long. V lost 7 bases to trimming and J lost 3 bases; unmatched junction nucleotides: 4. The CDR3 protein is CASNSDREETQYF. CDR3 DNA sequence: TGTGCCAGCAACTCGGACAGGGAAGAGACCCAGTACTTC.

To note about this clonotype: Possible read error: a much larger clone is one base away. The CDR3 region is CASSHPGNTTYF. The CDR3 region has the DNA TGCGCCAGCAGCCACCCCGGCAACACCACATATTTT. This chain connects TRBV4-1 to TRBJ1-3; D is unresolved. This CDR3 has 12 residues. Germline V lookup: CDR1 MGHRA, CDR2 YSYEKL.

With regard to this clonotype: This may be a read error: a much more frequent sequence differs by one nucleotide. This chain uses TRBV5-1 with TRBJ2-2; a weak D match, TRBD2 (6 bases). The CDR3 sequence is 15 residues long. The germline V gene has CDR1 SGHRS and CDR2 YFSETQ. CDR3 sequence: CAGSLIQGGTGELFF. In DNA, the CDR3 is TGCGCCGGCAGCTTAATTCAGGGAGGCACCGGGGAGCTGTTTTTT.

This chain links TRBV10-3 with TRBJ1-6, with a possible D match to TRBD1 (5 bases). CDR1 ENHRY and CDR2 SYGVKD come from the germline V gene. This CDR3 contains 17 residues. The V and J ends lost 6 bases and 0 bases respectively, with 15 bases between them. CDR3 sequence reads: CAIRKGLAGSYNSPLHF. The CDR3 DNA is TGTGCCATCAGAAAGGGACTAGCGGGCTCCTATAATTCACCCCTCCACTTT.

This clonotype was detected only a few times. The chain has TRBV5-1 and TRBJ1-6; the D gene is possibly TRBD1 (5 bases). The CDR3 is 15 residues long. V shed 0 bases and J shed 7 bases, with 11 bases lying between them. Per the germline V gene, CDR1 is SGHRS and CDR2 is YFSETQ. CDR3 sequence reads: CASSLAGGENSPLHF. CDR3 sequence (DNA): TGCGCCAGCAGCTTGGCCGGGGGGGAAAATTCACCCCTCCACTTT.

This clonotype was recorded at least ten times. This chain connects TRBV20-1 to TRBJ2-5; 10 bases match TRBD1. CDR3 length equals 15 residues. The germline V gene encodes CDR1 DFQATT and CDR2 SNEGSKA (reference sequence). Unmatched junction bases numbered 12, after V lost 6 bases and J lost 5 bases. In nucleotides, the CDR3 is TGCAGTGCGGGGCCGGGACAGGGGATTAGGGAGACCCAGTACTTC. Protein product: CSAGPGQGIRETQYF.

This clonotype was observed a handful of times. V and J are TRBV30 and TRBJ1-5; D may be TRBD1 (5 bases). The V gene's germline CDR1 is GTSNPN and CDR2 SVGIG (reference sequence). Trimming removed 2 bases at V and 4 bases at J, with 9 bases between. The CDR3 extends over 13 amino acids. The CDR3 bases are TGTGCCTGGAGTCCGGGGGAAAATCAGCCCCAGCATTTT. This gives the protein CAWSPGENQPQHF. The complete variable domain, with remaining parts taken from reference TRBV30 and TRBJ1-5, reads SQTIHQWPATLVQPVGSPLSLECTVEGTSNPNLYWYRQAAGRGLQLLFYSVGIGQISSEVPQNLSASRPQDRQFILSSKKLLLSDSGFYLCAWSPGENQPQHFGDGTRLSIL.

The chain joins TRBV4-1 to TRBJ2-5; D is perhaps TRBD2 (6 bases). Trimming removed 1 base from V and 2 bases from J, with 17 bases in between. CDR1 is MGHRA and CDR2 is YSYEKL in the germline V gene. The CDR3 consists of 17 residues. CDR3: CASSQVNSGGGQETQYF. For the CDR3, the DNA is TGCGCCAGCAGCCAAGTTAATAGCGGTGGAGGGCAAGAGACCCAGTACTTC.

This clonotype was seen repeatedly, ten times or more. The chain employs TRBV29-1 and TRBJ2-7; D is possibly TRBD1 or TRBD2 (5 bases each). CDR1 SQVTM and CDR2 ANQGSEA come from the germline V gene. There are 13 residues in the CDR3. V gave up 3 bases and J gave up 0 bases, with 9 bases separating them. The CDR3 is CSVDSGSSYEQYF. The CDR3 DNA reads TGCAGCGTTGATTCAGGGAGCTCCTACGAGCAGTACTTC.

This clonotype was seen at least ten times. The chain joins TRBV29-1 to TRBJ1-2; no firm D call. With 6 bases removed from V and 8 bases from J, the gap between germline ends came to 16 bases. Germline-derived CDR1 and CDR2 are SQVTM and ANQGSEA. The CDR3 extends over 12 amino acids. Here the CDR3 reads CSVEIRVLGYTF. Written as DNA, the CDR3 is TGCAGCGTAGAAATAAGGGTTCTGGGCTACACCTTC.

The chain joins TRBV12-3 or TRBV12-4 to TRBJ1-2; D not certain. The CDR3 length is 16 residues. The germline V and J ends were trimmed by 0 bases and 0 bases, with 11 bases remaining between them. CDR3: CASSLARAIPNYGYTF. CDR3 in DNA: TGTGCCAGCAGTTTAGCGCGGGCCATACCTAACTATGGCTACACCTTC.

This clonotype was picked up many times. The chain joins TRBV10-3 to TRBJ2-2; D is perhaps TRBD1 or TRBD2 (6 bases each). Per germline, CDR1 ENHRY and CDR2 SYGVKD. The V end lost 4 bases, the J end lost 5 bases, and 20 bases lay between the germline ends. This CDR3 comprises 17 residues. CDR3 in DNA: TGTGCCATCAGTGTGAACCTCCGGGGGCTGGGAACCGGGGAGCTGTTTTTT. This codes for CAISVNLRGLGTGELFF.

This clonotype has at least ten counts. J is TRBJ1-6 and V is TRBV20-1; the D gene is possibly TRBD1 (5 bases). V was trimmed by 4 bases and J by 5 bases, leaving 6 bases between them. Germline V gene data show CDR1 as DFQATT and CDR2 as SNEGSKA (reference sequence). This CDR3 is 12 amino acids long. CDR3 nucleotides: TGCAGTGCTACAGGGAATAATTCACCCCTCCACTTT. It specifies CSATGNNSPLHF.